These T cell receptor beta chains were read from a single sample in a study of blood T cell repertoires in COVID-19. Only in-frame clones appear in the TCRdb table, and some are missing; sequencing was by immunoSEQ multiplex PCR. The sample yields 55,000 to 90,000 clones, 75% to 95% seen once. Material for sequencing was peripheral blood. Every receptor here comes from a human donor with active COVID-19. The donor label of this sample is uncertain. Each CDR3 is given with its conserved first and last residue. D genes are given only for firm matches. Clone size is stated in some rows and not others, as once, few, many or a class when expanded.

>TRBV6-5|NA|TRBJ1-1|NA
CASSYPGHANTEAFF
TGTGCCAGCAGTTACCCGGGACACGCGAACACTGAAGCTTTCTTT
>TRBV29-1|NA|TRBJ1-2|NA
CSVEAEGRYTF
TGCAGCGTTGAAGCGGAGGGGCGCTACACCTTC
>TRBV5-1|NA|TRBJ1-5|NA
CASSPGVSNQPQHF
TGCGCCAGCAGTCCGGGGGTCAGCAATCAGCCCCAGCATTTT
>TRBV6-5|NA|TRBJ2-6|NA
CASTISSGANVLTF
TGTGCCAGTACGATTAGCTCTGGGGCCAACGTCCTGACTTTC
>TRBV9|NA|TRBJ2-7|NA
CASSAHTGLPYEQYF
TGTGCCAGCAGCGCCCATACCGGTCTCCCCTACGAGCAGTACTTC
>TRBV11-3|NA|TRBJ2-7|NA
CASSLSWLASYEQYF
TGTGCCAGCAGCTTATCATGGCTGGCCTCCTACGAGCAGTACTTC
>TRBV19|NA|TRBJ2-1|TRBD2
CASSIDGTSGSLNEQFF
TGTGCCAGTAGTATAGATGGGACTAGCGGGAGCCTGAATGAGCAGTTCTTC
>TRBV11-2|NA|TRBJ2-7|NA
CASSPQTYEQYF
TGTGCCAGCAGCCCCCAGACCTACGAGCAGTACTTC
>TRBV15|NA|TRBJ2-7|NA
CATISGDGEQYF
TGTGCCACCATTTCCGGAGATGGTGAGCAGTACTTC
>TRBV4-3|NA|TRBJ1-1|NA
CASSLSQGWNTEAFF
TGCGCCAGCAGCCTGAGCCAGGGGTGGAACACTGAAGCTTTCTTT
>TRBV7-2|NA|TRBJ1-1|TRBD1
CASTLTGWDTEAFF
TGTGCCAGCACCTTGACAGGGTGGGACACTGAAGCTTTCTTT
>TRBV5-1|NA|TRBJ1-2|NA
CASSEGSDGYTF
TGCGCCAGCAGCGAGGGAAGTGATGGCTACACCTTC
>TRBV18|NA|TRBJ1-2|TRBD1
CASSPGTVTYYGYTF
TGTGCCAGCTCACCGGGGACAGTCACGTACTATGGCTACACCTTC
>TRBV11-2|NA|TRBJ1-2|TRBD1
CASSGDRGLDYGYTF
TGTGCCAGCAGCGGGGACAGGGGGCTCGACTATGGCTACACCTTC
>TRBV18|NA|TRBJ1-4|NA
CASSRAGNEKLFF
TGTGCCAGCTCCCGAGCGGGGAACGAAAAACTGTTTTTT
>TRBV19|NA|TRBJ1-4|NA
CASSILSATNEKLFF
TGTGCCAGTAGTATCCTAAGTGCAACTAATGAAAAACTGTTTTTT
>TRBV19|NA|TRBJ1-6|NA
CASTYTGDKGSPLHF
TGTGCCAGTACCTACACGGGGGATAAGGGTTCACCCCTCCACTTT
>TRBV10-3|NA|TRBJ2-1|TRBD2
CAISESSRASGRAFNEQFF
TGTGCCATCAGTGAGAGTAGCAGGGCCAGCGGGAGGGCCTTCAATGAGCAGTTCTTC
>TRBV24-1|NA|TRBJ2-3|NA
CATSDQFTDTQYF
TGTGCCACCAGTGACCAATTTACAGATACGCAGTATTTT
>TRBV19|NA|TRBJ2-5|NA
CASSQQETQYF
TGTGCCAGTAGCCAACAAGAGACCCAGTACTTC
>TRBV5-1|NA|TRBJ1-4|TRBD1
CASSLDRVSEKLFF
TGCGCCAGCAGCCTGGACAGGGTCTCTGAAAAACTGTTTTTT
>TRBV28|NA|TRBJ2-3|TRBD1
CASSPGQGTDTQYF
TGTGCCAGCAGTCCGGGACAGGGGACAGATACGCAGTATTTT
>TRBV6-2/TRBV6-3|NA|TRBJ2-1|NA
CASSYPARVDYNEQFF
TGTGCCAGCAGTTACCCGGCCAGGGTCGATTACAATGAGCAGTTCTTC
>TRBV10-1|NA|TRBJ2-3|TRBD2
CASSEPGLAGVGDTQYF
TGCGCCAGCAGTGAGCCCGGACTAGCGGGAGTTGGAGATACGCAGTATTTT
>TRBV30|NA|TRBJ1-2|NA
CAWSASFSRGYGYTF
TGTGCCTGGAGTGCCTCCTTCAGCAGGGGCTATGGCTACACCTTC
>TRBV11-3|NA|TRBJ2-4|TRBD1
CASSLEGTGKNIQYF
TGTGCCAGCAGCTTAGAGGGGACAGGAAAAAACATTCAGTACTTC
>TRBV2|NA|TRBJ1-6|TRBD1
CASHPGTDNSPLHF
TGTGCCAGCCACCCCGGGACAGATAATTCACCCCTCCACTTT
>TRBV4-1|NA|TRBJ2-1|TRBD2
CASSLRTSGRILDEQFF
TGCGCCAGCAGCCTACGTACTAGCGGGAGGATTCTCGATGAGCAGTTCTTC
>TRBV4-1|NA|TRBJ2-1|NA
CASSQGRGSYNEQFF
TGCGCCAGCAGCCAGGGACGGGGGTCCTACAATGAGCAGTTCTTC
>TRBV7-9|NA|TRBJ2-7|NA
CASSGGSYEQYF
TGTGCCAGCAGCGGGGGGAGCTACGAGCAGTACTTC
>TRBV4-3|NA|TRBJ2-3|NA
CASSSGQGGMQNTQYF
TGCGCCAGCAGCTCTGGACAGGGAGGGATGCAAAATACGCAGTATTTT
>TRBV7-2|many|TRBJ2-1|TRBD2
CASSARLAGVNNEQFF
TGTGCCAGCAGCGCCCGACTAGCGGGAGTCAACAATGAGCAGTTCTTC
>TRBV3-1/TRBV3-2|NA|TRBJ2-5|NA
CASSPSLETQYF
TGTGCCAGCAGCCCCTCTCTCGAGACCCAGTACTTC
>TRBV19|NA|TRBJ1-4|TRBD1
CASSTGTGIAEKLFF
TGTGCCAGTAGTACTGGGACAGGGATTGCCGAAAAACTGTTTTTT
>TRBV18|NA|TRBJ1-1|NA
CASSPGRGMNTEAFF
TGTGCCAGCTCACCTGGACGGGGGATGAACACTGAAGCTTTCTTT
>TRBV4-2|NA|TRBJ2-2|TRBD1
CASSQDRTGGGTGELFF
TGTGCCAGCAGCCAAGATAGGACAGGCGGAGGCACCGGGGAGCTGTTTTTT
>TRBV3-1/TRBV3-2|once|TRBJ2-7|TRBD2
CASSQELAGYEQYF
TGTGCCAGCAGCCAAGAGCTAGCGGGGTACGAGCAGTACTTC
>TRBV5-1|NA|TRBJ2-1|NA
CASSLRALTYNEQFF
TGCGCCAGCAGCTTGCGAGCGCTTACTTACAATGAGCAGTTCTTC
>TRBV11-3|NA|TRBJ2-7|NA
CASSFTGYEQYF
TGTGCCAGCAGCTTCACAGGGTACGAGCAGTACTTC
>TRBV27|NA|TRBJ2-7|TRBD2
CASSTTKLAGGYEQYF
TGTGCCAGCAGCACAACGAAACTAGCGGGAGGGTACGAGCAGTACTTC
>TRBV2|NA|TRBJ2-3|TRBD2
CASSERLAGGDTQYF
TGTGCCAGCAGTGAAAGGCTAGCGGGAGGAGATACGCAGTATTTT
>TRBV9|NA|TRBJ1-6|NA
CASSVGGLNSPLHF
TGTGCCAGCAGCGTAGGGGGGCTTAATTCACCCCTCCACTTT
>TRBV11-3|NA|TRBJ2-7|NA
CASSLERGQGEQYF
TGTGCCAGCAGCTTAGAAAGGGGTCAGGGCGAGCAGTACTTC
>TRBV29-1|NA|TRBJ1-5|NA
CSVVWTADGNQPQHF
TGCAGCGTTGTTTGGACTGCAGACGGCAATCAGCCCCAGCATTTT
>TRBV5-1|few|TRBJ2-7|TRBD1
CASSSGQTYEQYF
TGCGCCAGCAGCTCGGGACAGACCTACGAGCAGTACTTC
>TRBV19|NA|TRBJ2-2|TRBD1
CASSNRDREVGELFF
TGTGCCAGTAGCAACCGGGACAGGGAGGTCGGGGAGCTGTTTTTT
>TRBV11-2|NA|TRBJ2-1|TRBD2
CASSLSGAYNEQFF
TGTGCCAGCAGCTTAAGCGGGGCTTACAATGAGCAGTTCTTC
>TRBV5-1|NA|TRBJ2-3|TRBD2
CASSLSTGRGTDTQYF
TGCGCCAGCAGCTTGAGTACCGGGAGGGGCACAGATACGCAGTATTTT
>TRBV6-4|NA|TRBJ2-2|NA
CASTLTPNTGELFF
TGTGCCAGCACACTCACTCCGAACACCGGGGAGCTGTTTTTT
>TRBV5-4|few|TRBJ1-4|NA
CASSSDPQQPRGEKLFF
TGTGCCAGCAGCTCTGACCCCCAACAACCGAGGGGGGAAAAACTGTTTTTT
>TRBV5-4|NA|TRBJ2-7|TRBD1
CASSSGTGWDEQYF
TGTGCCAGCAGCTCCGGGACAGGGTGGGACGAGCAGTACTTC
>TRBV21-1|NA|TRBJ2-5|NA
CASSKFRETQYF
TGTGCCAGCAGCAAATTTCGGGAGACCCAGTACTTC
>TRBV9|NA|TRBJ2-7|NA
CASSVGLGPYEQYF
TGTGCCAGCAGCGTAGGCCTGGGCCCCTACGAGCAGTACTTC
>TRBV4-3|NA|TRBJ2-5|NA
CASSQDSIRGKTQYF
TGCGCCAGCAGCCAAGATAGTATCAGGGGAAAGACCCAGTACTTC
>TRBV5-1|NA|TRBJ2-1|TRBD2
CASSLRASGSHEQFF
TGCGCCAGCAGCTTGAGGGCTAGCGGGAGTCATGAGCAGTTCTTC
>TRBV20-1|NA|TRBJ1-2|NA
CSASGLDYGYTF
TGCAGTGCTAGTGGGCTAGACTATGGCTACACCTTC
>TRBV6-1|NA|TRBJ2-1|TRBD2
CASSEAWTSGRTEQFF
TGTGCCAGCAGTGAAGCGTGGACTAGCGGGAGGACTGAGCAGTTCTTC
>TRBV7-8|NA|TRBJ2-4|TRBD1
CASSARQGVSKNIQYF
TGTGCCAGCAGCGCTAGACAGGGAGTTAGCAAAAACATTCAGTACTTC
>TRBV6-4|NA|TRBJ2-3|NA
CASSDGGTTDTQYF
TGTGCCAGCAGTGACGGCGGGACCACAGATACGCAGTATTTT